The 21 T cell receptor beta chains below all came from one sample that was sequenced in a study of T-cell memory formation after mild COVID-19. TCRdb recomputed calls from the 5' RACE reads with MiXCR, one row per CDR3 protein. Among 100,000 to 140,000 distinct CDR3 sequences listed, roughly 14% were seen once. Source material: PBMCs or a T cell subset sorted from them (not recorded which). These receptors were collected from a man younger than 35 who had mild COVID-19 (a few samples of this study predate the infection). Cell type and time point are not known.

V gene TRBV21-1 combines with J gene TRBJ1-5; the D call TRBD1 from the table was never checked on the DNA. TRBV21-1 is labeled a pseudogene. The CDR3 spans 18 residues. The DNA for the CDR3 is TGTGCCAGCAGCAAAAACCCGGACAGATCTTATAGCAATCAGCCCCAGCATTTT. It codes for CASSKNPDRSYSNQPQHF.

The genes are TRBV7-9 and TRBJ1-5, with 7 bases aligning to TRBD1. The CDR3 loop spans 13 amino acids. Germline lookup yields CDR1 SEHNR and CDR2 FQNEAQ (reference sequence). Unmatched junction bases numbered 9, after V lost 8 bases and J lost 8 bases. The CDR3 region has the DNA TGTGCCAGCTCTCCCGTAGGGGGCGAGCCCCAGCATTTT. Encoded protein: CASSPVGGEPQHF. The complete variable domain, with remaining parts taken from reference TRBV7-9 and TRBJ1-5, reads DTGVSQNPRHKITKRGQNVTFRCDPISEHNRLYWYRQTLGQGPEFLTYFQNEAQLEKSRLLSDRFSAERPKGSFSTLEIQRTEQGDSAMYLCASSPVGGEPQHFGDGTRLSIL.

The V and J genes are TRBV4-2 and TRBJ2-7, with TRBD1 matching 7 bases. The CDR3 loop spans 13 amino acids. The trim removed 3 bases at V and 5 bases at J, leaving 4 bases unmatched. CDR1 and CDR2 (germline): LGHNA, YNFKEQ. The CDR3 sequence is CASSHLTGNEQYF. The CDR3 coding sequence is TGTGCCAGCAGCCACCTGACAGGGAACGAGCAGTACTTC.

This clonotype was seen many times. CDR3 nucleotides: TGTGCCAGCAGCTTAGGAGGGGGGACCTACAATGAGCAGTTCTTC. Translation gives CASSLGGGTYNEQFF. The genes are TRBV7-9 and TRBJ2-1, with D perhaps assigned TRBD1 or TRBD2 (6 bases each). The V gene lost 1 base and the J gene lost 2 bases, with 9 bases spanning the gap. The CDR3 is made up of 15 amino acids. Germline V gives CDR1 SEHNR, CDR2 FQNEAQ (reference sequence).

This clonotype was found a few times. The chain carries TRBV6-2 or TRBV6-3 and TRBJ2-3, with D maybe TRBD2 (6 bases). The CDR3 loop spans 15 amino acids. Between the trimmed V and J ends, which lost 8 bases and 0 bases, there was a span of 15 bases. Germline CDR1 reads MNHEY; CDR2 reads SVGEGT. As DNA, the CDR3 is TGTGCCAGCGGGGCGGGGCGGCCCAGCACAGATACGCAGTATTTT. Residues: CASGAGRPSTDTQYF.

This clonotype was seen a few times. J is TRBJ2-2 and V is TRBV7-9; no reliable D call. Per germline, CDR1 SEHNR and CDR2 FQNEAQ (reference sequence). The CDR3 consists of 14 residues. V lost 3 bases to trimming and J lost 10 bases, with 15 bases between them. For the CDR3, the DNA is TGTGCCAGCAGCTTTGGCACAATAAGGGAGGAGCTGTTTTTT. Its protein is CASSFGTIREELFF.

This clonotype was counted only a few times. CDR3 in amino acids: CASSYGRGSYNEQFF. CDR3 DNA sequence: TGTGCCAGCAGTTACGGTCGGGGTTCCTACAATGAGCAGTTCTTC. The chain carries TRBV6-5 and TRBJ2-1; the D gene is possibly TRBD2 (5 bases). V lost 2 bases to trimming and J lost 1 base, with 9 bases between them. The CDR3 sequence is 15 residues long. Germline CDR1 is MNHEY and CDR2 is SVGAGI.

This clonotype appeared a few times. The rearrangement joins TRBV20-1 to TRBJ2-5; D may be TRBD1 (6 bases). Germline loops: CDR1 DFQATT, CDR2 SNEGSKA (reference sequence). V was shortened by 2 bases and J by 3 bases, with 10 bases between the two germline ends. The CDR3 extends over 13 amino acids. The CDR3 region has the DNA TGCAGTGCTAGAAGGGCAGGGGAAGAGACCCAGTACTTC. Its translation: CSARRAGEETQYF.

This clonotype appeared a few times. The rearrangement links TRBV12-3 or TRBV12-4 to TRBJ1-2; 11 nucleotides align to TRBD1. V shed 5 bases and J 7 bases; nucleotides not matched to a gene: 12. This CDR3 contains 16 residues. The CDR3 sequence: CASSPTPGTGGFGYTF. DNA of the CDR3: TGTGCCAGCAGTCCAACCCCAGGGACAGGGGGATTTGGCTACACCTTC.

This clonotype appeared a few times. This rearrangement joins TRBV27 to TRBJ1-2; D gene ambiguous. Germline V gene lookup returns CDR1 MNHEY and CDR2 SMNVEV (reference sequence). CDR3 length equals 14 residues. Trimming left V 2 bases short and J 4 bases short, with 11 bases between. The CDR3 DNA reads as TGTGCCAGCAGTTTAAGGGCCCGGGGCTATGGCTACACCTTC. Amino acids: CASSLRARGYGYTF.

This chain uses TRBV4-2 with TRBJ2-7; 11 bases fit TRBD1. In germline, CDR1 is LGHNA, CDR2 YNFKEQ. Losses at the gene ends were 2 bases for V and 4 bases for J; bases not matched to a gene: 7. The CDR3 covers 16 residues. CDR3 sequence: CASSQIGTGGFYEQYF. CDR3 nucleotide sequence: TGTGCCAGCAGCCAAATAGGGACAGGGGGTTTTTACGAGCAGTACTTC.

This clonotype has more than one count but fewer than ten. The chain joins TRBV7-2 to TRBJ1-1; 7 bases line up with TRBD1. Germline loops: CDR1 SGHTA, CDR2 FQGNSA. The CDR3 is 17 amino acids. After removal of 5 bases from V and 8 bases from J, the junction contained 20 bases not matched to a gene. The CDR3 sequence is CASSLATGLFPTWEAFF. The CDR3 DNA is TGTGCCAGCAGCCTCGCGACAGGGTTATTCCCCACGTGGGAAGCTTTCTTT.

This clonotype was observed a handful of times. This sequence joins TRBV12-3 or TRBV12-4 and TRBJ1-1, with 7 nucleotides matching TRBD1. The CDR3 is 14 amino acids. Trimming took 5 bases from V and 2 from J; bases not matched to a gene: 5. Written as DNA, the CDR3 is TGTGCCAGCAGTCCGGGGACAGATAACACTGAAGCTTTCTTT. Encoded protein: CASSPGTDNTEAFF.

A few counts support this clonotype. The CDR3 is CASSLARSGTEAFF. In nucleotides, the CDR3 is TGTGCCAGCAGCTTAGCACGGTCCGGCACTGAAGCTTTCTTT. The V and J genes are TRBV11-2 and TRBJ1-1, with D uncertain. The CDR3 covers 14 residues. V was shortened by 1 base and J by 4 bases, with 10 bases between the two germline ends. CDR1 and CDR2 from the germline V gene are SGHAT and FQNNGV. Complete variable domain (other parts from reference TRBV11-2 and TRBJ1-1): EAGVAQSPRYKIIEKRQSVAFWCNPISGHATLYWYQQILGQGPKLLIQFQNNGVVDDSQLPKDRFSAERLKGVDSTLKIQPAKLEDSAVYLCASSLARSGTEAFFGQGTRLTVV.

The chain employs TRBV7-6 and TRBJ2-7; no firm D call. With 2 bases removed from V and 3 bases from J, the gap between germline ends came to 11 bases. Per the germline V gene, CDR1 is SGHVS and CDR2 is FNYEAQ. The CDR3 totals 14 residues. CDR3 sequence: CASSLPESRYEQYF. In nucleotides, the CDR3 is TGTGCCAGCAGCTTACCTGAGAGCCGCTACGAGCAGTACTTC.

CDR3 DNA: TGTGCCAGCAGCTTAAGAGCGCGAGATGTCTATGGCTACACCTTC. Translated: CASSLRARDVYGYTF. The chain couples TRBV7-2 to TRBJ1-2; no reliable D call. CDR1 is SGHTA, CDR2 FQGNSA, per germline. V was cut by 2 bases and J by 4 bases, with 14 bases left in between. The CDR3 runs 15 residues.

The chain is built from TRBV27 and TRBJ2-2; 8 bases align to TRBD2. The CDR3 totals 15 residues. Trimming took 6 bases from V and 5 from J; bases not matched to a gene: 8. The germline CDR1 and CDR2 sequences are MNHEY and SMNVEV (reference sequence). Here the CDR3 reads CASRVRGGRTGELFF. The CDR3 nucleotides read TGTGCCAGCAGAGTCCGGGGGGGCCGTACCGGGGAGCTGTTTTTT.

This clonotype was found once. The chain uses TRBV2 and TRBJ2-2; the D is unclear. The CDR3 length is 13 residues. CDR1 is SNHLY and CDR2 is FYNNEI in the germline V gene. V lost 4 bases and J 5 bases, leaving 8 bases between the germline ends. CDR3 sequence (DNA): TGTGCCAGCAGTGCCCAACTTACCGGGGAGCTGTTTTTT. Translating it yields CASSAQLTGELFF.

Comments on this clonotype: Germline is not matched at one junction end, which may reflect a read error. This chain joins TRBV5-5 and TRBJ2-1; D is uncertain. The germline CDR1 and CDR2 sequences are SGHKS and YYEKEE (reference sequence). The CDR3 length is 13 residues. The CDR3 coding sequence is TGTGCCAGCAGCCACGGAGTCTACAATGAGAAGTTCTTC. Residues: CASSHGVYNEKFF. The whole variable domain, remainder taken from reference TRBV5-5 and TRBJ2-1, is DAGVTQSPTHLIKTRGQQVTLRCSPISGHKSVSWYQQVLGQGPQFIFQYYEKEERGRGNFPDRFSARQFPNYSSELNVNALLLGDSALYLCASSHGVYNEKFFGPGTRLTVL.

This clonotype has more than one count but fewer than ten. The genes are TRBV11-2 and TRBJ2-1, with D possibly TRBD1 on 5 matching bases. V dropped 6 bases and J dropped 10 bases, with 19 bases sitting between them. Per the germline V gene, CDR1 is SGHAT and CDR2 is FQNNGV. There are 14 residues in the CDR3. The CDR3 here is CASRARAGKEEQFF. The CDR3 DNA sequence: TGTGCCAGCAGAGCACGGGCAGGGAAGGAGGAGCAGTTCTTC.

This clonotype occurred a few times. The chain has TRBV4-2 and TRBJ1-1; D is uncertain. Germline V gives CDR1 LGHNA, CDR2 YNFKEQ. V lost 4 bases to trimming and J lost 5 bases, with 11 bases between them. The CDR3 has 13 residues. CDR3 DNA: TGTGCCAGCAGCCTGGCGTCGGGGACTGAAGCTTTCTTT. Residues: CASSLASGTEAFF.